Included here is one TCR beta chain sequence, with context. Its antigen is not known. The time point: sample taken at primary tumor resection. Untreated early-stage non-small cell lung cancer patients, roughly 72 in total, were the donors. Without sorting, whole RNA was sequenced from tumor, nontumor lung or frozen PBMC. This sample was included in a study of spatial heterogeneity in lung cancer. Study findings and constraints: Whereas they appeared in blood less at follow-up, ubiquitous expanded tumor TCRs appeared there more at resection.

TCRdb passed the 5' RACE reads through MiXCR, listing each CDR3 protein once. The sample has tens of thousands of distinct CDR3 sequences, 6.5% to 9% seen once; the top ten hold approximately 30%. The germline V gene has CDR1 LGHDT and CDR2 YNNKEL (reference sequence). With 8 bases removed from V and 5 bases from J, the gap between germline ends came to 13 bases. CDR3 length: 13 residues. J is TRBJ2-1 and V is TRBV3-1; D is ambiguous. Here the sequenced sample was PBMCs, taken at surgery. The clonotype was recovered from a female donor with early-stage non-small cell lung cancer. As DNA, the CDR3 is TGTGCCAGCTCCGACCCCCCCGACAATGAGCAGTTCTTC. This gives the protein CASSDPPDNEQFF.